The 22 T cell receptor beta chains in this list originate from one sample, sequenced in a study of blood T cell repertoires in COVID-19. TCRdb's table, derived via immunoSEQ multiplex PCR, lists solely in-frame clones and lacks some. This table holds 40,000 to 50,000 clones, approximately 90% found once. The specimen sequenced was peripheral blood. The receptors originated from a human donor in a cohort sampled during active COVID-19.

This chain connects TRBV5-1 to TRBJ2-7; 10 bases match TRBD2. Germline CDR1 reads SGHRS; CDR2 reads YFSETQ. The CDR3 has 16 amino acids. V was pared by 1 base and J by 2 bases, with 6 bases of the junction left unmatched. The CDR3 reads CASSLRASGSPYEQYF. As DNA, the CDR3 is TGCGCCAGCAGCTTGCGTGCTAGCGGGAGCCCCTACGAGCAGTACTTC.

The rearrangement joins TRBV27 to TRBJ1-2, with a possible D match to TRBD1 (6 bases). Germline lookup yields CDR1 MNHEY and CDR2 SMNVEV (reference sequence). V was shortened by 5 bases and J by 4 bases, with 17 bases between the two germline ends. The length of the CDR3 is 15 residues. Here the CDR3 DNA reads TGTGCCAGCAGTCCGACTACAGGGCTTAGCTATGGCTACACCTTC. Protein sequence: CASSPTTGLSYGYTF.

The CDR3 spells CASSSETGNTEAFF. In DNA form, the CDR3 reads TGTGCCAGCAGCTCTGAAACAGGGAACACTGAAGCTTTCTTT. This rearrangement joins TRBV7-8 to TRBJ1-1; D may be TRBD1 (5 bases). Trimming removed 4 bases at V and 1 base at J, with 10 bases between. Germline loops: CDR1 SGHVS, CDR2 FQNEAQ. The CDR3 runs 14 residues.

This chain connects TRBV27 to TRBJ1-6; 8 positions agree with TRBD1. The germline gives CDR1 MNHEY, CDR2 SMNVEV (reference sequence). With 3 bases clipped from V and 0 bases from J, the junction kept 10 bases outside the gene matches. This CDR3 is 19 amino acids long. The CDR3 sequence is CASSFGWTGISSYNSPLHF. The DNA for the CDR3 is TGTGCCAGCAGTTTCGGTTGGACAGGGATTAGCTCCTATAATTCACCCCTCCACTTT.

This clone appeared a single time. The CDR3 region is CASSQAGATEAFF. Written as DNA, the CDR3 is TGTGCCAGCAGCCAGGCAGGGGCCACTGAAGCTTTCTTT. The V call is TRBV11-2, the J call TRBJ1-1; TRBD1 might be the D (6 bases). CDR1 and CDR2 from the germline V gene are SGHAT and FQNNGV. Trimming stripped 5 bases from V and 4 bases from J, with 11 bases between. This CDR3 has 13 residues.

V gene TRBV4-2 combines with J gene TRBJ2-7, with 9 bases fitting TRBD1. The length of the CDR3 is 15 residues. The junction had 6 bases not matched to a gene; V was cut back by 4 bases and J by 2 bases. Germline lookup yields CDR1 LGHNA and CDR2 YNFKEQ. CDR3 sequence (DNA): TGTGCCAGCAGCCTCACCGGGACAGGGACCTACGAGCAGTACTTC. Its translation is CASSLTGTGTYEQYF.

The V call is TRBV10-3, the J call TRBJ1-2; 9 nucleotides line up with TRBD1. The CDR3 contains 15 residues. With V trimmed by 3 bases and J by 6 bases, 8 bases remained unmatched. Germline V gene data show CDR1 as ENHRY and CDR2 as SYGVKD. For the CDR3, the DNA is TGTGCCATCAGTGAAGGGACAGGGTCGAGGAATGGCTACACCTTC. Protein product: CAISEGTGSRNGYTF.

The J gene is TRBJ1-4, the V gene TRBV27, with D possibly matching TRBD1 (6 bases). V dropped 6 bases and J dropped 0 bases, with 20 bases sitting between them. Per the germline V gene, CDR1 is MNHEY and CDR2 is SMNVEV (reference sequence). The CDR3 consists of 18 residues. CDR3 DNA: TGTGCCAGCAGAGGTTTTAGAGGACAGAACCCAACTAATGAAAAACTGTTTTTT. It specifies CASRGFRGQNPTNEKLFF.

The chain carries TRBV24-1 and TRBJ1-5, with D unresolved. The CDR3 contains 14 residues. The germline V and J ends were trimmed by 3 bases and 5 bases, with 10 bases remaining between them. The germline V gene has CDR1 KGHDR and CDR2 SFDVKD. The CDR3: CATSDNRVDQPQHF. The DNA for the CDR3 is TGTGCCACCAGTGATAATAGAGTCGATCAGCCCCAGCATTTT.

The V and J genes are TRBV30 and TRBJ2-1, with a tentative D call TRBD2 (5 bases). The CDR3 runs 14 residues. Germline CDR1 reads GTSNPN; CDR2 reads SVGIG (reference sequence). The V end lost 8 bases, the J end lost 2 bases, and 16 bases lay between the germline ends. The CDR3 sequence: CARERGGAYNEQFF. Here the CDR3 DNA reads TGTGCCCGGGAACGGGGTGGCGCCTACAATGAGCAGTTCTTC.

In regard to this clone: One end of the junction fails to match germline, which may point to a read error. V is TRBV27 and J is TRBJ2-1, with 8 bases matching TRBD1. The CDR3 totals 15 residues. CDR1 is MNHEY, CDR2 SMNVEV, per germline (reference sequence). The CDR3 spells CASSLSRTGRLWSIF. The CDR3 DNA reads TGTGCCAGCAGCCTATCGCGGACAGGGCGCCTCTGGTCGATCTTC.

This sequence joins TRBV7-8 and TRBJ1-4, with 7 bases aligning to TRBD1. The CDR3 has 16 residues. V dropped 5 bases and J dropped 3; count of bases not matched to a gene: 9. The germline CDR1 and CDR2 sequences are SGHVS and FQNEAQ. The CDR3 protein is CASSPHAGGSNEKLFF. The CDR3 DNA sequence: TGTGCCAGCAGCCCACACGCAGGGGGTTCTAATGAAAAACTGTTTTTT.

This chain connects TRBV7-3 to TRBJ2-3; 8 bases are a match to TRBD2. The CDR3 loop spans 13 amino acids. The V gene end was trimmed by 5 bases and the J gene end by 12 bases; junction bases not matched to a gene: 10. Germline CDR1 reads SGHTA; CDR2 reads FQGTGA. The CDR3 region is CASSLRASGPQYF. For the CDR3, the DNA is TGTGCCAGCAGCCTCCGGGCTAGCGGGCCTCAGTATTTT.

This clone appeared once. V is TRBV7-8 and J is TRBJ2-7; 7 bases fit TRBD1. Germline lookup yields CDR1 SGHVS and CDR2 FQNEAQ. V lost 6 bases to trimming and J lost 6 bases; unmatched junction nucleotides: 11. The CDR3 is made up of 14 amino acids. CDR3 protein: CASSDRVSQGEQYF. The CDR3 region has the DNA TGTGCCAGCAGTGACAGGGTATCTCAAGGCGAGCAGTACTTC.

This rearrangement joins TRBV6-6 to TRBJ2-1, with a possible D match to TRBD1 (6 bases). The CDR3 runs 16 residues. Germline V gives CDR1 MNHNY, CDR2 SVGAGI (reference sequence). Trimming left V 7 bases short and J 4 bases short, with 20 bases between. This CDR3 is CASNKDRRPPYNEQFF. The CDR3 nucleotides are TGTGCCAGCAACAAAGACAGGAGACCCCCATACAATGAGCAGTTCTTC.

The chain recombines TRBV14 with TRBJ1-4, with 8 bases lining up with TRBD1. V shed 5 bases and J 3 bases; nucleotides not matched to a gene: 11. The CDR3 runs to 17 residues. Germline V gene sequence: CDR1 SGHDN, CDR2 FVKESK. The CDR3 DNA reads as TGTGCCAGCAGCTGGGGGTCCGGGACAGGCTCTAATGAAAAACTGTTTTTT. This gives the protein CASSWGSGTGSNEKLFF.

The chain recombines TRBV5-5 with TRBJ2-1; D is possibly TRBD2 (6 bases). Germline V lookup: CDR1 SGHKS, CDR2 YYEKEE (reference sequence). V lost 5 bases to trimming and J lost 3 bases, with 15 bases between them. The CDR3 contains 15 residues. For the CDR3, the DNA is TGTGCCAGCAGTTCTCCTAGCGCGGTCTACAATGAGCAGTTCTTC. Protein product: CASSSPSAVYNEQFF.

This chain links TRBV7-9 with TRBJ2-1, with D perhaps matching TRBD2 (6 bases). The CDR3 runs to 15 residues. Trimming pared 3 bases from V and 4 bases from J, leaving 13 bases between. Germline lookup yields CDR1 SEHNR and CDR2 FQNEAQ (reference sequence). CDR3 nucleotides: TGTGCCAGCAGCTTCTTAGGGACTTCTTACAATGAGCAGTTCTTC. The encoded protein is CASSFLGTSYNEQFF.

This chain connects TRBV6-5 to TRBJ1-2; 7 bases agree with TRBD1. Germline-derived CDR1 and CDR2 are MNHEY and SVGAGI. The CDR3 runs 14 residues. After removal of 8 bases from V and 7 bases from J, the junction contained 13 bases not matched to a gene. CDR3 loop: CASGVDRVTPGYTF. In nucleotides, the CDR3 is TGTGCCAGCGGGGTAGACAGGGTGACACCTGGCTACACCTTC.

The rearrangement joins TRBV5-4 to TRBJ1-2, with D possibly matching TRBD1 (5 bases). The CDR3 has 16 amino acids. The V end was cut by 1 base, the J end by 2 bases, with 15 bases between. Germline V gene data show CDR1 as SGHNT and CDR2 as YYREEE (reference sequence). In DNA, the CDR3 is TGTGCCAGCAGCTTGTCCAGGGCCCTTACGAACTATGGCTACACCTTC. Translated, it gives CASSLSRALTNYGYTF.

The V and J genes are TRBV2 and TRBJ1-2; tentatively, D is TRBD1 (5 bases). V was pared by 0 bases and J by 8 bases, with 13 bases between. The CDR3 sequence is 14 residues long. Germline loops: CDR1 SNHLY, CDR2 FYNNEI. The chain's CDR3 is CASSEAGRALGYTF. The CDR3 region has the DNA TGTGCCAGCAGTGAAGCAGGCAGGGCGCTGGGCTACACCTTC.

This rearrangement joins TRBV7-9 to TRBJ1-2; no definite D call. V was shortened by 3 bases and J by 1 base, with 9 bases between the two germline ends. Germline CDR1 SEHNR, CDR2 FQNEAQ (reference sequence). The CDR3 totals 14 residues. The chain's CDR3 is CASSFMRGNYGYTF. The CDR3 DNA reads as TGTGCCAGCAGCTTTATGCGGGGTAACTATGGCTACACCTTC.